The clone carrying this TCR beta chain was detected a few times. Seattle enrolled patients during active infection and tracked them longitudinally. Germline CDR1 is MNHEY and CDR2 is SMNVEV (reference sequence). Germline trimming cut 4 bases from V and 8 bases from J; bases unmatched to any gene: 10. The CDR3 consists of 14 residues. The data originate from a study of blood T cell repertoires in COVID-19. Study as a whole: Acute and convalescent COVID-19 samples came from the United States, Italy and Spain. Nucleic acid was either cDNA or gDNA, and it came from T cells, B-cell-depleted T cells, or PBMCs.

Original processing notes: Reference gene primer amplification gave nucleated cell count estimates. The assay was immunoSEQ multiplex PCR, and TCRdb's table has in-frame clones only and misses some. That table furnishes V, J and clone size, whereas the DNA furnished D and trimming. The sample lists around 400,000 clones, approximately 87% occurring once. Sequencing was done on a sample of peripheral blood. This chain joins TRBV27 and TRBJ1-2, with TRBD1 matching 7 bases. The TCR sequence derives from a woman in her fifties or sixties with COVID-19, enrolled during active disease. CDR3: CASSSEQGWEGYTF. The CDR3 DNA reads as TGTGCCAGCAGTTCCGAACAGGGGTGGGAAGGCTACACCTTC.